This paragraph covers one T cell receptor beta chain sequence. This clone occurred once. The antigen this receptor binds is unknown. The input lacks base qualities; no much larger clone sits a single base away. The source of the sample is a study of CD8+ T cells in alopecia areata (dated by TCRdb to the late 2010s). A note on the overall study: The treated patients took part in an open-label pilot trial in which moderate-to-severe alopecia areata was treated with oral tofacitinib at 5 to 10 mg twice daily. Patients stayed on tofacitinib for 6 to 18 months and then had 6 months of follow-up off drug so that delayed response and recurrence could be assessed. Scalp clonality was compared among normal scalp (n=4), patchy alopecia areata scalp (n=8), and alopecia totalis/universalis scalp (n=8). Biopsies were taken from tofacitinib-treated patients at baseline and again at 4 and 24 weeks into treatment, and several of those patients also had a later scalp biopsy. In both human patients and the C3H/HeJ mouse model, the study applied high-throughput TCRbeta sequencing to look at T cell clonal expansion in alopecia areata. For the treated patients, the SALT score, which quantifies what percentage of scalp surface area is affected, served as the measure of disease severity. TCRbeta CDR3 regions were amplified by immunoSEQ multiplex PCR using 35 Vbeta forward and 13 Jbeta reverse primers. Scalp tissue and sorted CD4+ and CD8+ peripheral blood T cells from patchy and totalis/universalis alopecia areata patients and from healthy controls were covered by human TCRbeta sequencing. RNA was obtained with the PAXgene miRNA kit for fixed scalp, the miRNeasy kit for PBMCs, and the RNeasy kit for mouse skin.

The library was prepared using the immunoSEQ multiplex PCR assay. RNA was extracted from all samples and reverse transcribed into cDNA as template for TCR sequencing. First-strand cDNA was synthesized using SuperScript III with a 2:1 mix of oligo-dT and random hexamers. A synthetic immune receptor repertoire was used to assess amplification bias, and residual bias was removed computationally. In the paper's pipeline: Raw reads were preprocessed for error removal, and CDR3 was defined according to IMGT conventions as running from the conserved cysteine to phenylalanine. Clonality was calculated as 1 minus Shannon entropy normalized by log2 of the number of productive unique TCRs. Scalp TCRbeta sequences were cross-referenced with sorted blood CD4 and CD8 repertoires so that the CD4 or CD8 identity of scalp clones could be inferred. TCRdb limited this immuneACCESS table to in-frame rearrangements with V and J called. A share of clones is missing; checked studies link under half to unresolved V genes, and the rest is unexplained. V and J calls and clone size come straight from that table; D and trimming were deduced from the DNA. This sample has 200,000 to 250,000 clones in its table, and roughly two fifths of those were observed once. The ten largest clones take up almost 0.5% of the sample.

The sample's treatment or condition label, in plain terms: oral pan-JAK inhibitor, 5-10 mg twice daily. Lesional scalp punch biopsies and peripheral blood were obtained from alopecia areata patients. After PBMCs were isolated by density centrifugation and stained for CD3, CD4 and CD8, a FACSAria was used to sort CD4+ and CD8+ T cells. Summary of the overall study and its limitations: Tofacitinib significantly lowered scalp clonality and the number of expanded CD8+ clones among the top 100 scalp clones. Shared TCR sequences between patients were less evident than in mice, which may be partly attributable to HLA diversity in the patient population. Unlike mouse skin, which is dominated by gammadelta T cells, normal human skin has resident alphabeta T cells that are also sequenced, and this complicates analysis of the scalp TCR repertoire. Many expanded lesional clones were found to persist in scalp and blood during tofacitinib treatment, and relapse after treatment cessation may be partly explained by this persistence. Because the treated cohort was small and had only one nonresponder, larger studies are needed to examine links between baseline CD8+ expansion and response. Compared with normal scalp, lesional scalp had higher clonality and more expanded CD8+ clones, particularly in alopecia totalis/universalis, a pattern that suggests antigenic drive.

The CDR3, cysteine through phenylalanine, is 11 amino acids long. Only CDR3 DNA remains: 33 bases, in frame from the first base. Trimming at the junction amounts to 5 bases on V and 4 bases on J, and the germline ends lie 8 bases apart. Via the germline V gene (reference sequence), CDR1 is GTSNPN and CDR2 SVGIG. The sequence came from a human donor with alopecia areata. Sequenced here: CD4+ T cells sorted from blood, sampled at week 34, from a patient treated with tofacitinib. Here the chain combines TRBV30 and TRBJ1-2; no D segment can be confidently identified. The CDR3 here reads CAWANFYGYTF. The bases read TGTGCCTGGGCAAATTTCTATGGCTACACCTTC.